A single sample gave rise to the 9 T cell receptor beta chains below, sequenced in a study of blood T cell repertoires in COVID-19. This table comes from immunoSEQ multiplex PCR, and its TCRdb copy is limited to in-frame clones, with some not included. The repertoire has approximately 270,000 clones, around 85% of them found once; the top ten carry 0.85% to 0.9%. Material for sequencing was peripheral blood. The receptors originated from a human donor with COVID-19, enrolled during active disease. The donor label of this sample is uncertain.

A note on this clone: Other nucleotide sequences from this sample produce the same CDR3. The chain uses TRBV6-2 or TRBV6-3 and TRBJ2-4; D ambiguous. With 4 bases removed from V and 0 bases from J, the gap between germline ends came to 10 bases. This CDR3 comprises 15 residues. Germline V gene lookup returns CDR1 MNHEY and CDR2 SVGEGT. CDR3 coding DNA: TGTGCCAGCAGTTTCCGGAGTCTAGCCAAAAACATTCAGTACTTC. Its protein product is CASSFRSLAKNIQYF.

V is TRBV7-9 and J is TRBJ1-1; 11 nucleotides align to TRBD1. The CDR3 sequence is 15 residues long. CDR1 is SEHNR and CDR2 is FQNEAQ in the germline V gene (reference sequence). V was pared by 5 bases and J by 4 bases, with 6 bases of the junction left unmatched. As DNA, the CDR3 is TGTGCCAGCAGCCCGGGACAGGGGGAGGCCACTGAAGCTTTCTTT. This sequence encodes CASSPGQGEATEAFF.

The table lists this clone with a few counts. The chain employs TRBV19 and TRBJ2-6; 7 positions agree with TRBD1. V lost 5 bases and J lost 2; bases outside the gene matches: 6. CDR3 length: 16 amino acids. Germline V CDR1 and CDR2: LNHDA, SQIVND (reference sequence). The CDR3 DNA is TGTGCCAGTAGTGGCCTACAGGGGACTGGGGCCAACGTCCTGACTTTC. Its translation: CASSGLQGTGANVLTF.

A remark on this clone: One end of the junction fails to match germline, which may point to a read error. CDR3 sequence reads: CASSATYNSPLHF. The CDR3 coding sequence is TGTGCCAGCAGCGCTACCTACAATTCACCCCTCCACTTT. The chain uses TRBV7-3 and TRBJ1-6; D is unresolved. This CDR3 is built from 13 residues. Germline-derived CDR1 and CDR2 are SGHTA and FQGTGA.

This clone appeared a few times. The rearrangement links TRBV11-2 to TRBJ2-7, with D unresolved. The length of the CDR3 is 16 residues. From germline, CDR1 is SGHAT and CDR2 FQNNGV. V was shortened by 0 bases and J by 0 bases, with 12 bases between the two germline ends. DNA of the CDR3: TGTGCCAGCAGCTTAGATCTTCCGGTTAGCTCCTACGAGCAGTACTTC. Residues: CASSLDLPVSSYEQYF.

The rearrangement uses TRBV7-9 and TRBJ1-5, with unresolved D. Germline lookup yields CDR1 SEHNR and CDR2 FQNEAQ (reference sequence). Trimming removed 1 base at V and 8 bases at J, with 12 bases between. This CDR3 is built from 14 residues. The CDR3 sequence is CASSLGPRSEPQHF. The CDR3 coding sequence is TGTGCCAGCAGCTTAGGCCCCAGATCTGAGCCCCAGCATTTT.

The rearrangement joins TRBV11-3 to TRBJ2-3, with D tentatively TRBD2 (6 bases). The germline gives CDR1 SGHNT, CDR2 YENEEA. The CDR3 extends over 15 amino acids. Deletions cut 2 bases from V and 4 bases from J, with 13 bases between. The CDR3 spells CASSLRGIFPDTQYF. CDR3 in DNA: TGTGCCAGCAGCTTACGCGGGATTTTCCCAGATACGCAGTATTTT.

The chain combines TRBV3-1 (or the pseudogene TRBV3-2) with TRBJ2-1; 10 positions agree with TRBD2. The germline gives CDR1 LGHDT, CDR2 YNNKEL (reference sequence). V shed 4 bases, J shed 3 bases, and the junction held 3 bases outside the gene matches. The CDR3 has 15 residues. The CDR3 region has the DNA TGTGCCAGCAGCCTTCGGACTAGCGGCTACAATGAGCAGTTCTTC. It translates to CASSLRTSGYNEQFF.

The chain joins TRBV11-3 to TRBJ1-6, with a weak D call TRBD1 (6 bases). This CDR3 contains 13 residues. V was shortened by 5 bases and J by 10 bases, with 12 bases between the two germline ends. Germline V gene data show CDR1 as SGHNT and CDR2 as YENEEA. In nucleotides, the CDR3 is TGTGCCAGCAGCCCGGACAGCGGATCACCCCTCCACTTT. It encodes CASSPDSGSPLHF.